This record covers a single TCR beta chain. Profiled with immunoSEQ multiplex PCR; TCRdb holds only in-frame clones, not every one. This table has 35,000 or so clones, over 75% appearing once. This entry is derived from a study of OX40 agonist ivuxolimab in advanced cancers. Germline CDR1 and CDR2: SGHTA and FQGNSA. The CDR3 has 18 residues. Germline trimming cut 2 bases from V and 0 bases from J; bases unmatched to any gene: 9. The receptor's source is an adult with an advanced solid tumor such as melanoma, head and neck, liver or kidney cancer. This rearrangement joins TRBV7-2 to TRBJ2-3; 9 bases are a match to TRBD2. The sample was CD4+ or CD8+ T cells sorted from blood, taken in a trial of the OX40 agonist ivuxolimab. CDR3 sequence: CASSLSGGQLPSTDTQYF. The DNA for the CDR3 is TGTGCCAGCAGCTTAAGCGGGGGGCAGCTCCCTAGCACAGATACGCAGTATTTT.